This passage covers 4 T cell receptor beta chains from one sample sequenced in a study of tumor-infiltrating lymphocytes in primary liver carcinoma. From 450 to 600 ng total RNA, TCR beta cDNA was generated with a primer in the constant region. Libraries of TCR beta came from three nested multiplex PCR rounds with slightly modified ARM-PCR. The first two PCR rounds used TRBV1-TRBV30 primers with a Cbeta primer, 9 to 11 cycles each. TCRdb re-called the multiplex PCR reads through MiXCR, storing one row per CDR3 protein. The sample lists some 130,000 distinct CDR3 sequences, less than 75% occurring once. Co-extraction yielded RNA and DNA from 20-30 mg of unsorted bulk tissue. The source material was tumor-adjacent normal liver tissue. All receptors come from a woman between 55 and 75 years old with primary liver carcinoma and hepatitis B virus infection.

Comment on this clonotype: A much larger clone lies one base from this, so it may be a read error. The chain employs TRBV5-8 and TRBJ2-1, with D hard to call. The CDR3 consists of 10 residues. CDR1 is SGHTS and CDR2 is YDEGEE in the germline V gene. Trimming left V 1 base short and J 9 bases short, with 2 bases between. CDR3 in amino acids: CASSLIEQFF. The CDR3 DNA reads as TGTGCCAGCAGCTTGATTGAGCAGTTCTTC.

This clonotype was seen only a few times. Germline and junction disagree at one end, which may indicate a read error. This sequence joins TRBV5-5 and TRBJ1-6; D is unclear. Germline loops: CDR1 SGHKS, CDR2 YYEKEE (reference sequence). CDR3 size: 16 residues. CDR3 coding DNA: TGTGCCAGCAGCTACGGGAGTAGTCTCGGTAATTCACCCCTCCACTTC. This sequence encodes CASSYGSSLGNSPLHF.

Concerning this clonotype: Sequence at one end of the junction differs from germline and may be a read error. J is TRBJ2-2 and V is TRBV11-3, with TRBD2 as a possible D gene (7 bases). Germline V lookup: CDR1 SGHNT, CDR2 YENEEA. The CDR3 extends over 18 amino acids. The CDR3: CASSLDLRGALTTWELVF. The CDR3 bases are TGTGCCAGCAGCTTAGATCTACGGGGGGCTTTAACCACCTGGGAGCTGGTTTTT. The full variable domain, in which reference TRBV11-3 and TRBJ2-2 provide the parts outside the CDR3, is EAGVVQSPRYKIIEKKQPVAFWCNPISGHNTLYWYLQNLGQGPELLIRYENEEAVDDSQLPKDRFSAERLKGVDSTLKIQPAELGDSAVYLCASSLDLRGALTTWELVFGEGSRLTVL.

Turning to this clonotype: A much larger clone lies a single base off, so this may be a read error. This chain links TRBV5-1 with TRBJ1-3; 8 nucleotides match TRBD1. Looked up from germline, CDR1 is SGHRS and CDR2 is YFSETQ. V dropped 0 bases and J dropped 2; count of bases not matched to a gene: 1. The CDR3 runs 15 residues. This CDR3 reads CASSLETGAGNTIYF. The CDR3 nucleotides read TGCGCCAGCAGCTTGGAGACAGGGGCTGGAAACACCATATATTTT.